Sequencing of this T cell receptor beta chain was carried out in a study of regulatory T cells in long-lasting Graves disease. To make TCR beta libraries, researchers used iRepertoire HTBI primers and Arm-PCR of CDR3 regions. TCRdb ran MiXCR on the multiplex PCR reads and lists one entry per CDR3 protein. The table includes 420,000 or so distinct CDR3 sequences, roughly 15% detected once. The time point denotes: newly diagnosed GD, antithyroid drugs for less than 3 months. The TCR library used RNA extracted from PBMCs. V lost 3 bases to trimming and J lost 2 bases; unmatched junction nucleotides: 2. The CDR3 consists of 16 residues. Germline values: CDR1 SGHTA, CDR2 FQGNSA. In this sample, this clonotype turned up many times. These data are also associated with another study on T cells in Graves' hyperthyroidism and ophthalmopathy.

Sample: peripheral blood mononuclear cells (PBMCs), taken at new diagnosis, from a patient treated with antithyroid drugs. The clonotype comes from a woman aged 18-35 years with Graves disease. This chain uses TRBV7-2 with TRBJ2-6; 9 bases agree with TRBD2. CDR3 loop: CASSFIAGAGANVLTF. CDR3 DNA: TGTGCCAGCAGCTTCATAGCGGGAGCTGGGGCCAACGTCCTGACTTTC.